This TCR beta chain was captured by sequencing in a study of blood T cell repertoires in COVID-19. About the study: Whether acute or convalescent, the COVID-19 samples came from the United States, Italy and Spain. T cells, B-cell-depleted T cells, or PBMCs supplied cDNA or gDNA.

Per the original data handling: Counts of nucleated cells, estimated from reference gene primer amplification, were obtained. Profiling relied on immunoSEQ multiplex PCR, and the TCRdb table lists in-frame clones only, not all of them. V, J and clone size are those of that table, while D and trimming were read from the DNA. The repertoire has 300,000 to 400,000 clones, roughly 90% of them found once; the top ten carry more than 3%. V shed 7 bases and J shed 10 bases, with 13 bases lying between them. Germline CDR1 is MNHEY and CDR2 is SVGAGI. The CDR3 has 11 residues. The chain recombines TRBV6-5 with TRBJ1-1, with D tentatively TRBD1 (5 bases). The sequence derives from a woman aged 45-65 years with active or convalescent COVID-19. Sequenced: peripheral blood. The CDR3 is CASTQGQGAFF. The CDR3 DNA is TGTGCCAGCACCCAAGGTCAGGGAGCTTTCTTT.